This T cell receptor (beta chain) was sequenced for a study of blood T cells in healthy people across ages. Whole-study findings and limits: Greater diversity and more naive CD4+ cells were seen in long-lived donors than in aged donors. Per million T cells, TCR beta diversity dropped about linearly as age rose. Using unsorted PBMCs precluded a conclusive naive versus antigen-experienced comparison.

This clonotype has only a few counts. Its cognate antigen is unknown. A second about 7 to 11 cycle PCR used barcoded and J-beta primers. TCRdb itself ran the 5' RACE reads through MiXCR, one entry per CDR3 protein. The repertoire has some 1.4 million distinct CDR3 sequences, 42% of them found once; the top ten carry approximately 7.9%. V lost 4 bases and J lost 8, with 11 bases in between. Germline V gives CDR1 MNHNS, CDR2 SASEGT. This CDR3 contains 12 residues. The chain recombines TRBV6-1 with TRBJ1-2; no clear D. This sequence was found in a woman between 18 and 29 years old in good health. Sequencing used blood. CDR3 in DNA: TGTGCCAGCAGTGTTATTGTCCGCGGCTACACCTTC. This gives the protein CASSVIVRGYTF.